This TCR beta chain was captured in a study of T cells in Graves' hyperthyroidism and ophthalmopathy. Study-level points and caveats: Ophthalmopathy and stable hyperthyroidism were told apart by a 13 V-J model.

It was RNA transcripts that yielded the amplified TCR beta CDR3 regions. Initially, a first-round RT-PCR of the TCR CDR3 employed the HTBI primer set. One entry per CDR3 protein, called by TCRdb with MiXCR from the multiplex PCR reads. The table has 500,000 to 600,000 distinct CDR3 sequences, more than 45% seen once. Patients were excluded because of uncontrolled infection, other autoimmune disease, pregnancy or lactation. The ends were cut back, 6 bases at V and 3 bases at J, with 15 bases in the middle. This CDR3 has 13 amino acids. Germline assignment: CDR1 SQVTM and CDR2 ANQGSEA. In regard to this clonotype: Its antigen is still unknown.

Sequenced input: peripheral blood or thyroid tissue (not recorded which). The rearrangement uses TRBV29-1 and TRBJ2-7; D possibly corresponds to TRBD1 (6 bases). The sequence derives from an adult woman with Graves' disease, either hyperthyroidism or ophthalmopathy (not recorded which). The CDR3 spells CSVAKLTGYEQYF. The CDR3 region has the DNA TGCAGCGTCGCGAAATTGACAGGCTACGAGCAGTACTTC.